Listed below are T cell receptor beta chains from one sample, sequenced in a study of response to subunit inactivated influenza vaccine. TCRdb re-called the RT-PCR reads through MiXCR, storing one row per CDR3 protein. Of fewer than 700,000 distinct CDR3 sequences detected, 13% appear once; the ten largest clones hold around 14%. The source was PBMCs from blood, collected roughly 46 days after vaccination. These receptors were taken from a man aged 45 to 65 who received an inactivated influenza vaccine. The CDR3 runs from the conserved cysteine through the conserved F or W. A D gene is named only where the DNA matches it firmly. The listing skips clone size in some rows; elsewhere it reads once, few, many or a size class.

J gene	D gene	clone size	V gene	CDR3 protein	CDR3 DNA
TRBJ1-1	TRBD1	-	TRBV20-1	CSARDGTGSTEAFF	TGCAGTGCTAGAGATGGGACAGGGAGCACTGAAGCTTTCTTT
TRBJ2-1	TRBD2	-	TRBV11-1	CASSLGTRISYNEQFF	TGTGCCAGCAGCTTAGGGACTAGGATCTCCTACAATGAGCAGTTCTTC
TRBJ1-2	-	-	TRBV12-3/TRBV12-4	CASSLVRAYGYTF	TGTGCCAGCAGCCTTGTCCGGGCATATGGCTACACCTTC
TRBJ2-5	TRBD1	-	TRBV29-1	CSVGGQGGETQYF	TGCAGCGTTGGAGGACAGGGGGGAGAGACCCAGTACTTC
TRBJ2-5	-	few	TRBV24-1	CATSDWGPGQETQYF	TGTGCCACCAGTGATTGGGGACCGGGCCAAGAGACCCAGTACTTC
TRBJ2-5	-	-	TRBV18	CASSPLGQAIETQYF	TGTGCCAGCTCACCACTGGGACAAGCGATAGAGACCCAGTACTTC
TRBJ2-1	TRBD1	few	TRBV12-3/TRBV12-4	CASTHPGTGWNEQFF	TGTGCCAGCACTCACCCGGGGACAGGGTGGAATGAGCAGTTCTTC
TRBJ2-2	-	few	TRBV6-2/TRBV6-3	CASKSSPGTGELFF	TGTGCCAGCAAGAGCTCCCCGGGGACCGGGGAGCTGTTTTTT
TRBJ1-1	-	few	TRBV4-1	CASSPPVRGNTEAFF	TGCGCCAGCAGCCCCCCGGTGAGAGGGAACACTGAAGCTTTCTTT
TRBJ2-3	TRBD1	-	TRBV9	CASSAGGASTDTQYF	TGTGCCAGCAGCGCAGGGGGAGCTAGCACAGATACGCAGTATTTT
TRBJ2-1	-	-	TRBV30	CAWSPQGGGQFF	TGTGCCTGGAGTCCCCAGGGTGGGGGGCAGTTCTTC
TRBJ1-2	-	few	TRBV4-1	CASNRGTQVPFGYTF	TGCGCCAGCAACCGAGGCACACAGGTTCCCTTTGGCTACACCTTC
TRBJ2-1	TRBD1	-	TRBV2	CASSLAQGFLNEQFF	TGTGCCAGCAGTCTGGCACAGGGGTTTCTAAATGAGCAGTTCTTC
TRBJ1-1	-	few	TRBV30	CAWIRAIGAGNTEAFF	TGTGCCTGGATCCGAGCCATCGGGGCAGGGAACACTGAAGCTTTCTTT
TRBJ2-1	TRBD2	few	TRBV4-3	CASSPESGGLGEQFF	TGCGCCAGCAGCCCCGAGAGCGGGGGGTTGGGTGAGCAGTTCTTC
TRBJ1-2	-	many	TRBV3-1	CASSPSRQNYGYTF	TGTGCCAGCAGCCCATCCAGACAGAACTATGGCTACACCTTC
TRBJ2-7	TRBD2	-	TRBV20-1	CSARPTSGSLDEQYF	TGCAGTGCTAGGCCAACTAGCGGGAGTCTGGACGAGCAGTACTTC
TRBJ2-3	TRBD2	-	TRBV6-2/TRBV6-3	CASSYWKREGDTQYF	TGTGCCAGCAGTTACTGGAAGCGGGAGGGGGATACGCAGTATTTT
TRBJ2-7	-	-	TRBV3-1	CASSQDPRARIAYEQYF	TGTGCCAGCAGCCAAGACCCCAGGGCCCGTATCGCCTACGAGCAGTACTTC
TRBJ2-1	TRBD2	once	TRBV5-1	CASSLAAWTRSSYNEQFF	TGCGCCAGCAGCTTGGCGGCCTGGACTAGGAGCTCCTACAATGAGCAGTTCTTC
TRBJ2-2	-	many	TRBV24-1	CATTGELTGELFF	TGTGCCACCACAGGGGAGCTCACCGGGGAGCTGTTTTTT
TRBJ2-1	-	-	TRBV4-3	CASSLSATPYNEQFF	TGCGCCAGCAGTCTGTCGGCTACCCCCTACAATGAGCAGTTCTTC